This TCR beta chain was sequenced for a study of T cell changes during pregnancy in multiple sclerosis. TCRdb's table, derived via immunoSEQ multiplex PCR, lists solely in-frame clones and lacks some. The sample comprises about 64,000 clones, around 91% of which are singletons, and more than 2% rests with the top ten. The CDR3 is made up of 13 amino acids. V was cut by 1 base and J by 5 bases, with 8 bases left in between. Germline loops: CDR1 MNHEY, CDR2 SMNVEV (reference sequence). This TCR was sampled from a female donor in good health, enrolled as a control in a pregnancy study. This sequence joins TRBV27 and TRBJ1-1; D not certain. The specimen was peripheral blood, collected in the second trimester of pregnancy. DNA of the CDR3: TGTGCCAGCAGTTTATTGAGCTCGACTGAAGCTTTCTTT. The encoded protein is CASSLLSSTEAFF.